A single sample is the source of the 31 T cell receptor beta chains below, sequenced in a study of esophageal squamous cell carcinoma under preoperative chemotherapy. As for time point: after preoperative PTX-NDP chemotherapy. Each CDR3 protein gets one entry after TCRdb re-called the PCR reads with MiXCR. In the table there are approximately 10,000 distinct CDR3 sequences, under 55% of which are singletons. This specimen was acquired from a patient given preoperative chemotherapy. These receptors all stem from a human donor with esophageal squamous cell carcinoma. The donor label of this sample is uncertain.

This clonotype qualifies as medium-sized. This sequence joins TRBV4-1 and TRBJ2-1; D call uncertain. The CDR3 sequence is 14 residues long. Germline values: CDR1 MGHRA, CDR2 YSYEKL. V gave up 0 bases and J gave up 9 bases, with 12 bases separating them. The CDR3 DNA reads as TGCGCCAGCAGCCAAGAGGCCGGAAGGCCTGAGCAGTTCTTC. Translating gives CASSQEAGRPEQFF.

To note about this clonotype: This could be a read error, since a much larger clone is one nucleotide away. The chain employs TRBV12-3 or TRBV12-4 and TRBJ2-5; D is unresolved. CDR3 length equals 14 residues. Trimming removed 6 bases from V and 11 bases from J, with 22 bases in between. The CDR3 is CASSTTAAYNEQYF. CDR3 nucleotide sequence: TGTGCCAGCAGCACCACCGCGGCCTACAATGAGCAGTACTTC.

Details on this clonotype: This may stem from a read error, because a much larger clone lies one nucleotide away. The rearrangement joins TRBV6-1 to TRBJ1-1; D gene uncertain. The CDR3 runs 14 residues. Germline V gene lookup returns CDR1 MNHNS and CDR2 SASEGT. The CDR3 loop is CASDVQVLNSEAFF. CDR3 DNA sequence: TGTGCCAGCGATGTTCAGGTTTTGAACAGTGAAGCTTTCTTT.

For this clonotype: One junction end does not reproduce the germline sequence, and a read error may be involved. V is TRBV28 and J is TRBJ1-3, with 11 bases aligning to TRBD1. Germline values: CDR1 MDHEN, CDR2 SYDVKM. The CDR3 runs 15 residues. CDR3 residues: CDSRTGGGLGNTIYF. The CDR3 DNA reads as TGTGACAGCAGGACAGGGGGCGGACTTGGAAACACCATATATTTT. The entire variable domain, with the rest obtained from reference TRBV28 and TRBJ1-3, is as follows: DVKVTQSSRYLVKRTGEKVFLECVQDMDHENMFWYRQDPGLGLRLIYFSYDVKMKEKGDIPEGYSVSREKKERFSLILESASTNQTSMYLCDSRTGGGLGNTIYFGEGSWLTVV.

This clonotype appeared a single time. At one of its ends the junction is not consistent with the germline gene, which may arise from a read error. The CDR3 sequence is CASSEESSGACGKDTQYF. CDR3 DNA sequence: TGTGCCAGCAGTGAGGAGAGTAGCGGGGCCTGCGGCAAAGATACGCAGTATTTC. The J gene is TRBJ2-3, the V gene TRBV25-1; TRBD2 agrees at 8 bases. Germline CDR1 and CDR2: MGHDK and SYGVNS. This CDR3 has 18 residues. The whole variable domain, filled in from reference TRBV25-1 and TRBJ2-3, reads EADIYQTPRYLVIGTGKKITLECSQTMGHDKMYWYQQDPGMELHLIHYSYGVNSTEKGDLSSESTVSRIRTEHFPLTLESARPSHTSQYLCASSEESSGACGKDTQYFGPGTRLTVL.

The gene calls are TRBV27 and TRBJ2-5; a possible D gene is TRBD1 (6 bases). This CDR3 is built from 15 residues. Germline V gives CDR1 MNHEY, CDR2 SMNVEV (reference sequence). V lost 5 bases and J 1 base, leaving 14 bases between the germline ends. In nucleotides, the CDR3 is TGTGCCAGCAGTGCTACCCGGGACACCCAAGAGACCCAGTACTTC. Its protein is CASSATRDTQETQYF.

A remark on this clonotype: This could be a read error, since a much larger clone is one nucleotide away. This chain links TRBV12-3 or TRBV12-4 with TRBJ2-1; D may match TRBD1 or TRBD2 (6 bases each). This CDR3 is built from 13 residues. V was pared by 8 bases and J by 13 bases, with 21 bases between. In nucleotides, the CDR3 is TGTGCCAGCGCACTAGAGAGGGGGGAGACCCAGTTCTTC. Translating it yields CASALERGETQFF.

This clonotype came up many times. This chain links TRBV6-1 with TRBJ1-6; the match to TRBD1 covers 11 bases. V gave up 6 bases and J gave up 8 bases; unmatched junction bases: 6. Per germline, CDR1 MNHNS and CDR2 SASEGT. The CDR3 contains 15 residues. The CDR3 DNA reads TGTGCCAGCAGAGGACAGGGGGCAGGGGATTCACCCCTCCACTTT. Its translation is CASRGQGAGDSPLHF.

On this clonotype itself: Compared with germline, one end of the junction differs, possibly owing to a read error. The chain is built from TRBV6-1 and TRBJ2-3, with D perhaps being TRBD1 or TRBD2 (5 bases each). Germline V gene data show CDR1 as MNHNS and CDR2 as SASEGT. The CDR3 loop spans 13 amino acids. The CDR3 nucleotides read TGTGCCAGCCAGGCTGGGGGAAACGATGAGCAGTATTTC. Encoded protein: CASQAGGNDEQYF.

Notes on this clonotype: The junction departs from germline at one end; a sequencing error may be responsible. The CDR3: CASSGGSGQETQYF. The CDR3 DNA follows: TGTGCCAGCAGTGGGGGAAGTGGCCAAGAGACGCAGTATTTC. The V and J genes are TRBV6-1 and TRBJ2-5; no clear D gene. The length of the CDR3 is 14 residues. Per germline, CDR1 MNHNS and CDR2 SASEGT.

The rearrangement links TRBV30 to TRBJ2-1, with a tentative D call TRBD2 (6 bases). CDR1 and CDR2 (germline): GTSNPN, SVGIG (reference sequence). Trimming pared 3 bases from V and 10 bases from J, leaving 19 bases between. This CDR3 contains 14 residues. Here the CDR3 DNA reads TGTGCCTGGAGCCTCTTAGGAGGGGCCTCCGAGCAGTTCTTC. This gives the protein CAWSLLGGASEQFF.

The rearrangement uses TRBV4-1 and TRBJ2-3; weak D call: TRBD1 (6 bases). The end of the DNA aligns better with TRBJ2-5, so the J call may be wrong. Germline V gene data show CDR1 as MGHRA and CDR2 as YSYEKL. This CDR3 is 17 amino acids long. CDR3 sequence reads: CASSQDFGQPGENIQYF. CDR3 nucleotides: TGCGCCAGCAGCCAAGATTTCGGACAGCCTGGAGAAAACATCCAGTACTTC.

V and J are TRBV10-3 and TRBJ2-1; 10 bases line up with TRBD1. V gave up 7 bases and J gave up 7 bases; unmatched junction bases: 7. CDR1 and CDR2 from the germline V gene are ENHRY and SYGVKD. The CDR3 spans 14 residues. CDR3 loop: CAITRQGARNEQFF. The CDR3 bases are TGTGCCATCACCAGACAGGGGGCTCGGAATGAGCAGTTCTTC.

J is TRBJ2-3 and V is TRBV6-1, with D possibly matching TRBD1 (6 bases). TRBJ2-2 explains the end of the DNA better; the J call may be wrong. The CDR3 consists of 15 residues. The germline V gene encodes CDR1 MNHNS and CDR2 SASEGT. The CDR3 region is CASSEQGLNTETLFF. In nucleotides, the CDR3 is TGTGCCAGCAGTGAACAGGGGCTAAACACCGAGACGCTGTTTTTT.

The V and J genes are TRBV12-3 or TRBV12-4 and TRBJ2-1, with a possible D match to TRBD2 (6 bases). The J call could be wrong; TRBJ2-7 is a better fit for the DNA end. CDR3 length equals 14 residues. CDR3 nucleotide sequence: TGTGCCAGCAATACAGACGGGAGCTCCTACGAGCAGTACTTC. Translating it yields CASNTDGSSYEQYF.

This clonotype qualifies as medium-sized. The chain couples TRBV11-2 to TRBJ2-5, with 10 positions matching TRBD2. The trim removed 1 base at V and 1 base at J, leaving 0 bases unmatched. From germline, CDR1 is SGHAT and CDR2 FQNNGV. CDR3 size: 15 residues. The CDR3 protein is CASSLVAGGQETQYF. In nucleotides, the CDR3 is TGTGCCAGCAGCTTAGTAGCGGGAGGCCAAGAGACCCAGTACTTC.

This clonotype is medium-sized in the sample. The V and J genes are TRBV6-5 and TRBJ1-6; TRBD1 aligns across 7 bases. V trimming: 0 bases; J trimming: 10 bases; junction bases outside the gene matches: 12. The germline gives CDR1 MNHEY, CDR2 SVGAGI. The CDR3 runs 17 residues. The CDR3 nucleotides read TGTGCCAGCAGTTACTCAGTCGGCCAGGGGGATGGATCACCCCTCCACTTT. Translating gives CASSYSVGQGDGSPLHF.

This chain connects TRBV6-2 or TRBV6-3 to TRBJ2-4; perhaps D is TRBD1 or TRBD2 (6 bases each). CDR1 is MNHEY and CDR2 is SVGEGT in the germline V gene. The CDR3 spans 15 residues. The CDR3 DNA reads TGTGGTGGGGGGTACGGGGGCCGTGACGAAGAGATTCAGTACTTC. This gives the protein CGGGYGGRDEEIQYF.

The chain uses TRBV7-9 and TRBJ2-7, with 12 nucleotides matching TRBD2. Judging by the DNA end, TRBJ2-5 fits better; the J call may be wrong. CDR3 length: 15 residues. In germline, CDR1 is SEHNR, CDR2 FQNEAQ (reference sequence). The CDR3 is CASSYGLAGQETQYF. The CDR3 DNA is TGTGCCAGCAGCTACGGACTAGCGGGGCAAGAGACCCAGTACTTC.

Only a few counts were recorded for this clonotype. V gene TRBV28 combines with J gene TRBJ1-2; weak D call: TRBD1 (5 bases). Trimming took off 5 bases at V and 5 bases at J, with 15 bases between the two ends. CDR1 is MDHEN, CDR2 SYDVKM, per germline. The CDR3 contains 14 residues. Here the CDR3 DNA reads TGTGCCAGCAGTCCCCAGGGATGGGGGTATGGCTACACCTTC. Its protein is CASSPQGWGYGYTF.

This clonotype was counted ten times or more. This chain uses TRBV7-2 with TRBJ2-1; 7 bases agree with TRBD2. Germline V gene lookup returns CDR1 SGHTA and CDR2 FQGNSA. Trimming removed 5 bases from V and 5 bases from J; junction bases left unmatched: 6. CDR3 length equals 14 residues. CDR3 DNA: TGTGCCAGCAGCGTGGGACTATTAGACAATGAGCAGTTCTTC. Translation gives CASSVGLLDNEQFF.

This clonotype was seen more than once but under ten times. This chain links TRBV12-5 with TRBJ2-1; 9 bases are a match to TRBD1. CDR3 length: 16 amino acids. The germline gives CDR1 LGHNT, CDR2 FRNRAP. With V trimmed by 2 bases and J by 10 bases, 12 bases remained unmatched. CDR3 nucleotide sequence: TGTGCTAGTGGTTTGCCACAAGGGGACAGGGCCTACGAGCAGTTCTTC. Its translation: CASGLPQGDRAYEQFF.

Turning to this clonotype: The final CDR3 position lacks the conserved phenylalanine or tryptophan, pointing to a likely read error. No DNA is shown, since the ends of the CDR3 on it are uncertain; the CDR3 is the one TCRdb lists. This chain connects TRBV10-3 to TRBJ2-6; the DNA was not compared with TRBD1, the D call given in the table. CDR1 is ENHRY, CDR2 SYGVKD, per germline. Counting both end residues, the CDR3 totals 15 amino acids. The chain's CDR3 is CANRQYPQETQYFGA.

This rearrangement joins TRBV7-9 to TRBJ2-3, with TRBD1 identical over 9 bases. The V gene's germline CDR1 is SEHNR and CDR2 FQNEAQ (reference sequence). This CDR3 comprises 18 residues. Germline trimming cut 2 bases from V and 0 bases from J; bases unmatched to any gene: 9. CDR3 sequence (DNA): TGTGCCAGCAGCTTACCGATTGGGGACAGGGCTAGCACAGATACGCAGTATTTT. Its protein product is CASSLPIGDRASTDTQYF.

This clonotype was counted at least ten times. V gene TRBV6-6 combines with J gene TRBJ2-5; D uncertain. The last part of the DNA fits TRBJ2-7 better; the J call may be wrong. Germline V gene sequence: CDR1 MNHNY, CDR2 SVGAGI (reference sequence). The CDR3 is 13 amino acids. The CDR3 bases are TGTGCCAGCAGTTACTCGGGGTCAGACGAGCAGTACTTC. It encodes CASSYSGSDEQYF.

Note on this clonotype: One end of the junction does not line up with germline, which may come from a read error. J is TRBJ2-3 and V is TRBV6-1; 8 nucleotides line up with TRBD2. CDR3 length: 16 amino acids. Germline CDR1 is MNHNS and CDR2 is SASEGT. The CDR3 region is CASRGRGGVDKDTQYF. CDR3 nucleotide sequence: TGTGCCAGCAGGGGACGGGGGGGAGTTGACAAAGATACGCAGTATTTC.

This clonotype is termed large. The chain combines TRBV12-3 or TRBV12-4 with TRBJ2-5; 12 nucleotides line up with TRBD1. The end of the DNA is better explained by TRBJ2-7, so the J call may be wrong. The CDR3 totals 14 residues. The CDR3 DNA reads as TGTGCCAGCAGGGGACAGGGGGCCGGGTACGAGCAGTACTTC. Its translation: CASRGQGAGYEQYF.

In its sample, this clonotype was seen many times. V gene TRBV6-1 combines with J gene TRBJ2-7; D not certain. With 3 bases removed from V and 0 bases from J, the gap between germline ends came to 12 bases. Germline V lookup: CDR1 MNHNS, CDR2 SASEGT. This CDR3 is 15 amino acids long. CDR3 amino acids: CASSEYIASSYEQYF. The CDR3 DNA follows: TGTGCCAGCAGTGAGTACATAGCAAGCTCCTACGAGCAGTACTTC.

The rearrangement uses TRBV27 and TRBJ2-4; a weak D match, TRBD2 (6 bases). The V gene's germline CDR1 is MNHEY and CDR2 SMNVEV (reference sequence). This CDR3 has 17 residues. V lost 5 bases and J 13 bases, leaving 30 bases between the germline ends. The CDR3, as DNA: TGTGCCAGCAGTCCCGCCGCGGGGCGCGGGGTCAAAAATACGCAGTACTTC. Protein product: CASSPAAGRGVKNTQYF.

This clonotype has a handful of counts. J is TRBJ2-5 and V is TRBV29-1; no firm D call. The CDR3 loop spans 11 amino acids. CDR1 and CDR2 from the germline V gene are SQVTM and ANQGSEA. Trimming removed 7 bases at V and 2 bases at J, with 8 bases between. CDR3 sequence (DNA): TGCAGCGCCGTTATGCAAGAGACCCAGTACTTC. This gives the protein CSAVMQETQYF.

Details on this clonotype: A junction end diverges from the germline sequence, so it may reflect a read error. The rearrangement uses TRBV27 and TRBJ2-3; D may be TRBD1 or TRBD2 (6 bases each). This CDR3 region has 15 residues. Germline lookup yields CDR1 MNHEY and CDR2 SMNVEV (reference sequence). CDR3 region: CARGVGGGDPDTQYF. Written as DNA, the CDR3 is TGTGCCAGGGGTGTTGGGGGCGGGGACCCAGATACGCAGTATTTC.